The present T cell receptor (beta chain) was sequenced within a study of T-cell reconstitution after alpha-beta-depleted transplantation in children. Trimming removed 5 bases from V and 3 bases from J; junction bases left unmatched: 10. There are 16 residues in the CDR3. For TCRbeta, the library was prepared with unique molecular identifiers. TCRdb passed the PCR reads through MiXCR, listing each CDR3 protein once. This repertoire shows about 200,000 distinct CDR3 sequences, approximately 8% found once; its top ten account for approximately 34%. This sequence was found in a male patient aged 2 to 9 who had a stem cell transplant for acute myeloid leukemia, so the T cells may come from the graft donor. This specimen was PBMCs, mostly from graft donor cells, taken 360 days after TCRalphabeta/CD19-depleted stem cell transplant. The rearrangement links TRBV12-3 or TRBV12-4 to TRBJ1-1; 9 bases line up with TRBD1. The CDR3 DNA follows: TGTGCCAGCAGTCCGGAACAGGGGGCATATGACACTGAAGCTTTCTTT. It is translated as CASSPEQGAYDTEAFF.